Each of the 25 T cell receptor beta chains below was sequenced from the same sample in a study of blood T cell repertoires in COVID-19. TCRdb's copy holds only in-frame clones and misses some; the assay was immunoSEQ multiplex PCR. Of roughly 200,000 clones in the sample, roughly 90% were seen once. Sequencing used peripheral blood. The receptors derive from an older man with acute or convalescent COVID-19.

The chain employs TRBV5-5 and TRBJ1-5; D remains ambiguous. CDR3 length equals 13 residues. The germline gives CDR1 SGHKS, CDR2 YYEKEE (reference sequence). Trimming took off 0 bases at V and 8 bases at J, with 9 bases between the two ends. CDR3 DNA: TGTGCCAGCAGCTTGGAGCCGCAGGAGCCCCAGCATTTT. Translating gives CASSLEPQEPQHF.

The J gene is TRBJ1-1, the V gene TRBV5-1, with D maybe TRBD1 (5 bases). The CDR3 extends over 13 amino acids. Germline V gene sequence: CDR1 SGHRS, CDR2 YFSETQ. Deletions cut 4 bases from V and 1 base from J, with 8 bases between. Written as DNA, the CDR3 is TGCGCCAGCAGCGCAGGACAGAACACTGAAGCTTTCTTT. This sequence encodes CASSAGQNTEAFF.

This sequence joins TRBV25-1 and TRBJ1-6; D is possibly TRBD1 (5 bases). Germline V gene lookup returns CDR1 MGHDK and CDR2 SYGVNS. Deletions cut 1 base from V and 4 bases from J, with 5 bases between. The CDR3 has 14 amino acids. CDR3 DNA: TGTGCCAGCAGTGAATCAGGGTATAATTCACCCCTCCACTTT. Its protein is CASSESGYNSPLHF. Using reference TRBV25-1 and TRBJ1-6 for the parts outside the CDR3, the full variable domain is EADIYQTPRYLVIGTGKKITLECSQTMGHDKMYWYQQDPGMELHLIHYSYGVNSTEKGDLSSESTVSRIRTEHFPLTLESARPSHTSQYLCASSESGYNSPLHFGNGTRLTVT.

The J gene is TRBJ1-2, the V gene TRBV19; 7 bases agree with TRBD1. Germline lookup yields CDR1 LNHDA and CDR2 SQIVND (reference sequence). Trimming cost V 8 bases and J 3 bases; bases outside gene matches: 15. CDR3 length equals 16 residues. The CDR3 DNA reads TGTGCCAGTCAATTGACCCGACAGGGAAGCTACTATGGCTACACCTTC. The encoded protein is CASQLTRQGSYYGYTF.

This chain links TRBV18 with TRBJ2-7; D perhaps matches TRBD2 (5 bases). The CDR3 spans 15 residues. Trimming pared 2 bases from V and 3 bases from J, leaving 14 bases between. CDR1 is KGHSH, CDR2 LQKENI, per germline. The CDR3 coding sequence is TGTGCCAGCTCACCAGGAGTCCGGGAAGTCTACGAGCAGTACTTC. Translating it yields CASSPGVREVYEQYF.

The rearrangement joins TRBV5-1 to TRBJ2-7; no clear D gene. The CDR3 extends over 14 amino acids. Trimming took off 5 bases at V and 0 bases at J, with 12 bases between the two ends. Per germline, CDR1 SGHRS and CDR2 YFSETQ. The CDR3 region has the DNA TGCGCCAGCAGTCCCGGGTCCTACTCCTACGAGCAGTACTTC. It codes for CASSPGSYSYEQYF.

The sample holds one count of this clone. This sequence joins TRBV27 and TRBJ2-7; the match to TRBD1 covers 10 bases. Germline CDR1 is MNHEY and CDR2 is SMNVEV (reference sequence). This CDR3 has 15 residues. V shed 6 bases and J 7 bases; nucleotides not matched to a gene: 12. The chain's CDR3 is CASRVGTGATREQYF. In DNA form, the CDR3 reads TGTGCCAGCAGGGTAGGGACAGGGGCTACTCGGGAGCAGTACTTC.

The gene calls are TRBV7-2 and TRBJ1-2; D is ambiguous. Per the germline V gene, CDR1 is SGHTA and CDR2 is FQGNSA. This CDR3 is built from 14 residues. With 7 bases removed from V and 4 bases from J, the gap between germline ends came to 16 bases. In DNA, the CDR3 is TGTGCCAGCACCCCTCAAACAGCAACCTATGGCTACACCTTC. Translating it yields CASTPQTATYGYTF.

This chain connects TRBV9 to TRBJ2-1; 8 bases line up with TRBD1. CDR1 is SGDLS, CDR2 YYNGEE, per germline. The V segment lost 0 bases and the J segment 5 bases; nucleotides outside the gene matches: 10. The CDR3 loop spans 17 amino acids. The CDR3 is CASSVALLGQGNNEQFF. The CDR3 nucleotides read TGTGCCAGCAGCGTAGCCCTCCTCGGACAGGGAAACAATGAGCAGTTCTTC.

The chain is built from TRBV21-1 and TRBJ2-1; no DNA check was done on the table's D call, TRBD2. TRBV21-1 is designated a pseudogene. This CDR3 is built from 20 residues. The CDR3 region is CASSKGPLAIRPRTYNEQFF. The DNA for the CDR3 is TGTGCCAGCAGCAAAGGCCCCCTAGCGATCCGACCAAGGACCTACAATGAGCAGTTCTTC.

The J gene is TRBJ2-2, the V gene TRBV2; D call uncertain. CDR1 and CDR2 from the germline V gene are SNHLY and FYNNEI. Trimming removed 7 bases from V and 1 base from J, with 13 bases in between. This CDR3 comprises 15 residues. The CDR3 DNA follows: TGTGCCAGCACGTCCGACTCGATGAACACCGGGGAGCTGTTTTTT. Translated: CASTSDSMNTGELFF.

The V and J genes are TRBV5-1 and TRBJ2-1, with 15 bases fitting TRBD2. Per germline, CDR1 SGHRS and CDR2 YFSETQ. The length of the CDR3 is 15 residues. Trimming removed 4 bases from V and 8 bases from J; junction bases left unmatched: 4. This chain's CDR3 is CASSPGLAGGHEQFF. The CDR3 coding sequence is TGCGCCAGCAGCCCCGGACTAGCGGGAGGGCATGAGCAGTTCTTC.

The gene calls are TRBV28 and TRBJ1-1; 7 bases align to TRBD1. The CDR3 runs 15 residues. Per the germline V gene, CDR1 is MDHEN and CDR2 is SYDVKM. V lost 5 bases and J lost 1; bases outside the gene matches: 7. The CDR3 loop reads CASSPGGGGNTEAFF. In nucleotides, the CDR3 is TGTGCCAGCAGTCCAGGAGGGGGCGGGAACACTGAAGCTTTCTTT.

This chain uses TRBV19 with TRBJ2-3; D perhaps matches TRBD1 (6 bases). The germline gives CDR1 LNHDA, CDR2 SQIVND (reference sequence). The CDR3 extends over 13 amino acids. Trimming left V 7 bases short and J 3 bases short, with 11 bases between. CDR3 nucleotide sequence: TGTGCCAGTAACCCCCAGGGGACAGATACGCAGTATTTT. Encoded protein: CASNPQGTDTQYF.

The V call is TRBV6-6, the J call TRBJ2-6, with D uncertain. The CDR3 is 15 amino acids. CDR1 is MNHNY and CDR2 is SVGAGI in the germline V gene (reference sequence). The V gene lost 1 base and the J gene lost 2 bases, with 6 bases spanning the gap. CDR3 sequence: CASSYFRAGANVLTF. CDR3 nucleotides: TGTGCCAGCAGTTACTTCCGGGCTGGGGCCAACGTCCTGACTTTC.

A few counts support this clone. The genes are TRBV11-2 and TRBJ2-5, with 7 bases matching TRBD1. The length of the CDR3 is 17 residues. The germline CDR1 and CDR2 sequences are SGHAT and FQNNGV. The junction had 13 bases not matched to a gene; V was cut back by 3 bases and J by 3 bases. CDR3 region: CASSFEVGRQGKETQYF. For the CDR3, the DNA is TGTGCCAGCAGCTTTGAGGTTGGGAGACAGGGTAAAGAGACCCAGTACTTC. Full variable domain (rest looked up from reference TRBV11-2 and TRBJ2-5): EAGVAQSPRYKIIEKRQSVAFWCNPISGHATLYWYQQILGQGPKLLIQFQNNGVVDDSQLPKDRFSAERLKGVDSTLKIQPAKLEDSAVYLCASSFEVGRQGKETQYFGPGTRLLVL.

The chain recombines TRBV5-1 with TRBJ1-1, with a possible D match to TRBD1 (6 bases). V lost 1 base and J lost 6, with 7 bases in between. The CDR3 runs to 12 residues. Germline CDR1 reads SGHRS; CDR2 reads YFSETQ. Here the CDR3 reads CASSLSGAEAFF. CDR3 nucleotide sequence: TGCGCCAGCAGCTTGTCAGGGGCTGAAGCTTTCTTT.

This clone has ten or more counts. DNA for the CDR3: TGTGCCACCAGTGACACGACAGGGGGCAACTATGGCTACACCTTC. The encoded protein is CATSDTTGGNYGYTF. The chain links TRBV24-1 to TRBJ1-2, with 10 bases lining up with TRBD1. The CDR3 length is 15 residues. Germline lookup yields CDR1 KGHDR and CDR2 SFDVKD. V was pared by 4 bases and J by 2 bases, with 3 bases of the junction left unmatched.

V gene TRBV10-3 combines with J gene TRBJ1-1; possibly TRBD1 for D (5 bases). Trimming removed 3 bases at V and 1 base at J, with 9 bases between. CDR3 length: 14 residues. Germline loops: CDR1 ENHRY, CDR2 SYGVKD. CDR3 loop: CAISDSGPNTEAFF. The CDR3 DNA reads TGTGCCATCAGTGATTCAGGGCCGAACACTGAAGCTTTCTTT.

J is TRBJ1-5 and V is TRBV19, with 7 bases identical to TRBD1. This CDR3 contains 16 residues. Per germline, CDR1 LNHDA and CDR2 SQIVND (reference sequence). With V trimmed by 3 bases and J by 3 bases, 8 bases remained unmatched. DNA for the CDR3: TGTGCCAGTAGTATGCAGAGGACAGGACCCAATCAGCCCCAGCATTTT. Translated, it gives CASSMQRTGPNQPQHF.

V gene TRBV28 combines with J gene TRBJ2-7; 7 bases line up with TRBD1. This CDR3 is built from 14 residues. From germline, CDR1 is MDHEN and CDR2 SYDVKM. Germline trimming cut 6 bases from V and 0 bases from J; bases unmatched to any gene: 5. This CDR3 is CASRIWDSSYEQYF. The CDR3 DNA sequence: TGTGCCAGCAGGATATGGGACAGCTCCTACGAGCAGTACTTC.

This clone was detected only once. The rearrangement joins TRBV6-5 to TRBJ1-5; D may be TRBD1 (5 bases). Germline CDR1 MNHEY, CDR2 SVGAGI. Trimming cost V 5 bases and J 5 bases, with 13 bases left between them. This CDR3 is 14 amino acids long. The CDR3 DNA follows: TGTGCCAGCAGTCGGGGGGTCGGGGATCAGCCCCAGCATTTT. This encodes CASSRGVGDQPQHF.

This rearrangement joins TRBV15 to TRBJ2-1; D might be TRBD1 (6 bases). The CDR3 contains 21 residues. The V end was cut by 0 bases, the J end by 7 bases, with 31 bases between. CDR1 LNHNV and CDR2 YYDKDF come from the germline V gene (reference sequence). CDR3 in amino acids: CATSRDQGEGDDPWGLNEQFF. The CDR3 DNA sequence: TGTGCCACCAGCAGAGATCAAGGGGAAGGGGACGACCCCTGGGGGCTAAATGAGCAGTTCTTC. Full variable domain (outside the CDR3, taken from reference TRBV15 and TRBJ2-1): DAMVIQNPRYQVTQFGKPVTLSCSQTLNHNVMYWYQQKSSQAPKLLFHYYDKDFNNEADTPDNFQSRRPNTSFCFLDIRSPGLGDTAMYLCATSRDQGEGDDPWGLNEQFFGPGTRLTVL.

This sequence joins TRBV5-1 and TRBJ2-7; 9 positions agree with TRBD1. CDR1 is SGHRS, CDR2 YFSETQ, per germline. The CDR3 totals 15 residues. V shed 3 bases, J shed 3 bases, and the junction held 7 bases outside the gene matches. CDR3 DNA sequence: TGCGCCAGCAGCTCCACCCAGGGACAGGGCTACGAGCAGTACTTC. Its protein is CASSSTQGQGYEQYF.

The chain is built from TRBV5-6 and TRBJ2-7; TRBD2 aligns across 8 bases. V was clipped by 4 bases and J by 4 bases; unmatched bases: 16. The CDR3 contains 17 residues. Germline V gives CDR1 SGHDT, CDR2 YYEEEE. DNA for the CDR3: TGTGCCAGCAGCGAAGGTCTAAGAGGGAGCGGGAGTTACGAGCAGTACTTC. Protein: CASSEGLRGSGSYEQYF.